The 14 T cell receptor beta chains below all came from one sample that was sequenced in a study of cytomegalovirus exposure and HLA in healthy donors. The primer mix had 60 Vbeta and 13 Jbeta primers. Profiling relied on immunoSEQ multiplex PCR, and the TCRdb table lists in-frame clones only, not all of them. Here the sample spans approximately 140,000 clones, roughly 78% being singletons. The specimen sequenced was PBMCs. The origin of the receptors is a man aged 18 to 30 in good health and CMV-seropositive.

The chain links TRBV10-3 to TRBJ2-7; 8 bases are shared with TRBD2. V lost 1 base to trimming and J lost 5 bases; unmatched junction nucleotides: 10. The CDR3 extends over 16 amino acids. The germline CDR1 and CDR2 sequences are ENHRY and SYGVKD. The CDR3 reads CAISEYGSGSWDEQYF. CDR3 nucleotides: TGTGCCATCAGTGAGTATGGGAGCGGGAGCTGGGACGAGCAGTACTTC.

The V gene is TRBV19, the J gene TRBJ1-1; no reliable D call. Per germline, CDR1 LNHDA and CDR2 SQIVND (reference sequence). V was clipped by 6 bases and J by 3 bases, with 11 bases between them. The CDR3 extends over 13 amino acids. The CDR3 sequence: CASRSGGDTEAFF. The CDR3 nucleotides read TGTGCCAGTAGATCCGGCGGCGACACTGAAGCTTTCTTT.

The CDR3 DNA reads as TGTGCCAGCAGCGCCGGTCCGCTAGGGGCTGGCAATCAGCCCCAGCATTTT. Its translation: CASSAGPLGAGNQPQHF. The chain has TRBV9 and TRBJ1-5, with TRBD1 as a possible D gene (5 bases). Trimming removed 3 bases from V and 2 bases from J, with 18 bases in between. Germline V gene data show CDR1 as SGDLS and CDR2 as YYNGEE. The CDR3 runs 17 residues.

The V gene is TRBV28, the J gene TRBJ1-5; the D gene is possibly TRBD1 (6 bases). Trimming removed 4 bases from V and 6 bases from J, with 19 bases in between. This CDR3 is 16 amino acids long. The germline V gene has CDR1 MDHEN and CDR2 SYDVKM. CDR3 region: CASSSGTGFFSQPQHF. In nucleotides, the CDR3 is TGTGCCAGCAGTTCAGGTACAGGGTTTTTCTCTCAGCCCCAGCATTTT.

The chain uses TRBV6-1 and TRBJ2-1; D might be TRBD1 (6 bases). Germline CDR1 is MNHNS and CDR2 is SASEGT. Trimming cost V 10 bases and J 2 bases, with 15 bases left between them. CDR3 size: 14 residues. The CDR3 protein is CATRDTTTYNEQFF. Here the CDR3 DNA reads TGTGCCACCCGGGACACCACGACCTACAATGAGCAGTTCTTC.

This clone has a single count. CDR3 DNA: TGTGCCAGTAGTATGGGACTCAATCAGCCCCAGCATTTT. Its translation is CASSMGLNQPQHF. The chain couples TRBV19 to TRBJ1-5; TRBD1 might be the D (5 bases). The CDR3 runs to 13 residues. Germline V gene lookup returns CDR1 LNHDA and CDR2 SQIVND (reference sequence). V lost 3 bases, J lost 3 bases, and 6 bases lay in between.

The V and J genes are TRBV28 and TRBJ2-7; 11 nucleotides match TRBD1. Germline V CDR1 and CDR2: MDHEN, SYDVKM. The CDR3 runs to 15 residues. V lost 4 bases, J lost 6 bases, and 8 bases stayed unmatched. The CDR3 spells CASSSRTGGVGEQYF. CDR3 DNA sequence: TGTGCCAGCAGTTCAAGGACAGGGGGCGTCGGCGAGCAGTACTTC. The whole variable domain, filled in from reference TRBV28 and TRBJ2-7, reads DVKVTQSSRYLVKRTGEKVFLECVQDMDHENMFWYRQDPGLGLRLIYFSYDVKMKEKGDIPEGYSVSREKKERFSLILESASTNQTSMYLCASSSRTGGVGEQYFGPGTRLTVT.

The chain uses TRBV5-4 and TRBJ2-7; 9 nucleotides match TRBD2. J was trimmed by 3 bases and V by 3 bases; bases with no gene match: 7. The CDR3 totals 15 residues. Per the germline V gene, CDR1 is SGHNT and CDR2 is YYREEE (reference sequence). The CDR3 sequence is CASSSIPAGGYEQYF. The CDR3 DNA reads TGTGCCAGCAGCTCCATCCCAGCGGGAGGCTACGAGCAGTACTTC. The variable domain in full, completed from reference TRBV5-4 and TRBJ2-7, reads ETGVTQSPTHLIKTRGQQVTLRCSSQSGHNTVSWYQQALGQGPQFIFQYYREEENGRGNFPPRFSGLQFPNYSSELNVNALELDDSALYLCASSSIPAGGYEQYFGPGTRLTVT.

The chain uses TRBV14 and TRBJ1-2; D possibly corresponds to TRBD1 (6 bases). This CDR3 is built from 16 residues. Trimming took off 4 bases at V and 6 bases at J, with 21 bases between the two ends. Per the germline V gene, CDR1 is SGHDN and CDR2 is FVKESK. CDR3: CASSPSGASWGDGYTF. In DNA, the CDR3 is TGTGCCAGCAGCCCCTCAGGGGCTTCGTGGGGCGATGGCTACACCTTC.

The gene calls are TRBV14 and TRBJ1-1, with D possibly being TRBD1 (5 bases). Germline lookup yields CDR1 SGHDN and CDR2 FVKESK. Between the trimmed V and J ends, which lost 0 bases and 0 bases, there was a span of 14 bases. The CDR3 is made up of 17 amino acids. The CDR3: CASSQDALTALNTEAFF. The CDR3 nucleotides read TGTGCCAGCAGCCAAGATGCCCTGACAGCATTGAACACTGAAGCTTTCTTT.

V usage is TRBV15 and J usage is TRBJ2-7; D gene unclear. Germline CDR1 and CDR2: LNHNV and YYDKDF (reference sequence). Trimming took off 0 bases at V and 3 bases at J, with 9 bases between the two ends. The CDR3 spans 14 residues. CDR3 region: CATSRDSENYEQYF. The CDR3 nucleotides read TGTGCCACCAGCAGAGATTCGGAGAACTACGAGCAGTACTTC.

The CDR3 coding sequence is TGTGCCAGCAGCGTAAATAGCGGAACTAGCACAGATACGCAGTATTTT. Translating it yields CASSVNSGTSTDTQYF. V gene TRBV9 combines with J gene TRBJ2-3; perhaps TRBD2 as D (6 bases). Per germline, CDR1 SGDLS and CDR2 YYNGEE. Trimming left V 1 base short and J 0 bases short, with 12 bases between. The CDR3 sequence is 16 residues long.

The chain uses TRBV19 and TRBJ2-3; 10 bases fit TRBD2. The V and J ends lost 3 bases and 1 base, in that order; junction bases with no gene match: 4. CDR1 and CDR2 (germline): LNHDA, SQIVND (reference sequence). The length of the CDR3 is 16 residues. As DNA, the CDR3 is TGTGCCAGTAGTATCCTAGCGGGAGTAGGCACAGATACGCAGTATTTT. Its translation is CASSILAGVGTDTQYF.

This clone was counted once. The chain joins TRBV5-1 to TRBJ2-7; the match to TRBD2 covers 14 bases. Germline trimming cut 8 bases from V and 1 base from J; bases unmatched to any gene: 14. Germline lookup yields CDR1 SGHRS and CDR2 YFSETQ. The CDR3 runs to 18 residues. CDR3 residues: CASRNTGTSGSRSYEQYF. CDR3 nucleotide sequence: TGCGCCAGTCGGAATACCGGGACTAGCGGGAGTAGGTCCTACGAGCAGTACTTC. The variable domain in full, completed from reference TRBV5-1 and TRBJ2-7, reads KAGVTQTPRYLIKTRGQQVTLSCSPISGHRSVSWYQQTPGQGLQFLFEYFSETQRNKGNFPGRFSGRQFSNSRSEMNVSTLELGDSALYLCASRNTGTSGSRSYEQYFGPGTRLTVT.